This TCR beta chain was recorded in a study of graft-versus-host responses after intestinal transplantation. Study as a whole: Tacrolimus and steroids were given for 2 to 4 years to all recipients after anti-thymocyte globulin induction.

General observations from the study: GvH clones appeared in recipient marrow, some first in ileum or blood.

Here immunoSEQ multiplex PCR was the method, and the copy in TCRdb shows in-frame clones only, minus some. Among approximately 9,500 clones listed, 85% to 95% were seen once. The V gene's germline CDR1 is WNHNN and CDR2 SYGVQD (reference sequence). The CDR3 loop spans 15 amino acids. V lost 3 bases, J lost 7 bases, and 7 bases stayed unmatched. Turning to this clone: Its antigen remains unknown.

This specimen was PBMCs, taken about 45 days after intestinal transplantation. V and J are TRBV10-1 and TRBJ2-1; 9 nucleotides match TRBD1. This receptor was identified in a human patient who received an intestinal transplant, so some T cells may come from the graft donor. CDR3 DNA sequence: TGCGCCAGCAGTGACCCGGGACAGGGATTAAATGAGCAGTTCTTC. The encoded protein is CASSDPGQGLNEQFF.